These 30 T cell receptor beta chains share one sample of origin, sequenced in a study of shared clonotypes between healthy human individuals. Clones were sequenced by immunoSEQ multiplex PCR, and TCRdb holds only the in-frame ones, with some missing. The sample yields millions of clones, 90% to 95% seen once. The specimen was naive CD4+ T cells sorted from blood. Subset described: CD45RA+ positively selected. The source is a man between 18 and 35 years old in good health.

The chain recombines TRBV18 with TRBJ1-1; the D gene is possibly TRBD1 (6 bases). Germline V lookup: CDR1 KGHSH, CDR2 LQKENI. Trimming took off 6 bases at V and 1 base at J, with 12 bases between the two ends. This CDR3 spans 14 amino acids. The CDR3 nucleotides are TGTGCCAGCTCGACCCAGGGGCCGAACACTGAAGCTTTCTTT. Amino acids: CASSTQGPNTEAFF.

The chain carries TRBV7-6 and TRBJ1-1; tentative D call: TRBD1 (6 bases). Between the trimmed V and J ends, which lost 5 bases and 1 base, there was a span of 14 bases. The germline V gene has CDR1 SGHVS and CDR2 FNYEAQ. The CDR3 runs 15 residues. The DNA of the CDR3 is TGTGCCAGCAGCCTCCTCAGGGGCACGAACACTGAAGCTTTCTTT. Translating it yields CASSLLRGTNTEAFF.

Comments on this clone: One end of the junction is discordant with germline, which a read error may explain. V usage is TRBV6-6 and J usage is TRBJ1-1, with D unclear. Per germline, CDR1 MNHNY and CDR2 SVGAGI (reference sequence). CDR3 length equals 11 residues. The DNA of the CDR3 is TGTGCCAGCAGATCGAACAGTGAAGCTTTCTTT. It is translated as CASRSNSEAFF.

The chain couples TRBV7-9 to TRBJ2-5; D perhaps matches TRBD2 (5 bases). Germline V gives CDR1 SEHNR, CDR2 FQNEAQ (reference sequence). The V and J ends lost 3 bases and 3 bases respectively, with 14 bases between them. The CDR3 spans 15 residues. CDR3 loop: CASSFGRTGKETQYF. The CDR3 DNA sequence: TGTGCCAGCAGCTTCGGCAGGACGGGGAAAGAGACCCAGTACTTC.

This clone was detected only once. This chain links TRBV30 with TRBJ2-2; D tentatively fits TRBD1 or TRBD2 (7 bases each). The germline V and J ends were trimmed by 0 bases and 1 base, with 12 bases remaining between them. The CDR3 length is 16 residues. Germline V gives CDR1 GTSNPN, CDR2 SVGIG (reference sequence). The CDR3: CAWSVAGGVNTGELFF. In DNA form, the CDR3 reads TGTGCCTGGAGTGTAGCAGGGGGGGTGAACACCGGGGAGCTGTTTTTT.

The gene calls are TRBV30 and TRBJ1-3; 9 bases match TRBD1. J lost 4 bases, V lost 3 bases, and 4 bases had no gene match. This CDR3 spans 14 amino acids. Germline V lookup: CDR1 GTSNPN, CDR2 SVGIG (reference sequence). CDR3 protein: CAWRGTGRGNTIYF. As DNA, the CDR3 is TGTGCCTGGAGGGGGACAGGGAGGGGAAACACCATATATTTT.

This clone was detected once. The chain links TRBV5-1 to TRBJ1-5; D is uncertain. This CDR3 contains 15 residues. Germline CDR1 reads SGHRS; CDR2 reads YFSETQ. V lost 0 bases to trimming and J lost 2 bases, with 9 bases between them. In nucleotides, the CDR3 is TGCGCCAGCAGCTTGGAAGGGATGGGCAATCAGCCCCAGCATTTT. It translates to CASSLEGMGNQPQHF. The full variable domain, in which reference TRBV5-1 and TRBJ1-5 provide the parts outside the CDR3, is KAGVTQTPRYLIKTRGQQVTLSCSPISGHRSVSWYQQTPGQGLQFLFEYFSETQRNKGNFPGRFSGRQFSNSRSEMNVSTLELGDSALYLCASSLEGMGNQPQHFGDGTRLSIL.

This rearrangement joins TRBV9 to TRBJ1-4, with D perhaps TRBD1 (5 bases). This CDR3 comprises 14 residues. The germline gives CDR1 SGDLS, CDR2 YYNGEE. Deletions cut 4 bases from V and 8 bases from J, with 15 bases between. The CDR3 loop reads CASSRTGFGEKLFF. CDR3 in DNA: TGTGCCAGCAGCAGAACAGGATTCGGCGAAAAACTGTTTTTT. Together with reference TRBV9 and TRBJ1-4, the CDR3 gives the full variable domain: DSGVTQTPKHLITATGQRVTLRCSPRSGDLSVYWYQQSLDQGLQFLIQYYNGEERAKGNILERFSAQQFPDLHSELNLSSLELGDSALYFCASSRTGFGEKLFFGSGTQLSVL.

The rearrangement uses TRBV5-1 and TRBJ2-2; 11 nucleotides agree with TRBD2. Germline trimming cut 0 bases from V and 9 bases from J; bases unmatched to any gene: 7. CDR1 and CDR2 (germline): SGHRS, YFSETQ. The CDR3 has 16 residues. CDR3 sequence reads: CASSLELAGGPRELFF. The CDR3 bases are TGCGCCAGCAGCTTGGAATTAGCGGGAGGGCCGCGGGAGCTGTTTTTT.

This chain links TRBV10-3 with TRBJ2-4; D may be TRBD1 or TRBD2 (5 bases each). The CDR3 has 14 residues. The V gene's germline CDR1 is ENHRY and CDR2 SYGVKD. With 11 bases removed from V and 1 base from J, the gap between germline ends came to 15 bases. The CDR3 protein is CAEAAGAAKNIQYF. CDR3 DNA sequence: TGTGCCGAGGCGGCCGGGGCGGCCAAAAACATTCAGTACTTC.

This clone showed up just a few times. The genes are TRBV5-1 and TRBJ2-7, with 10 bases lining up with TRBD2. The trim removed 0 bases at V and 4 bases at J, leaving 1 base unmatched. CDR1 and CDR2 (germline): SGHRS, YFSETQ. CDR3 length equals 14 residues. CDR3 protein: CASSLALAGYEQYF. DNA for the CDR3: TGCGCCAGCAGCTTGGCACTAGCGGGATACGAGCAGTACTTC.

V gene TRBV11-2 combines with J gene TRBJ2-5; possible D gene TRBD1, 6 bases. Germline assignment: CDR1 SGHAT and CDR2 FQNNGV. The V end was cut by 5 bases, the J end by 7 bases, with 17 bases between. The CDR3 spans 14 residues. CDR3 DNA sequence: TGTGCCAGCAGCCCCCCTCCGGTAGGGGGGACCCAGTACTTC. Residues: CASSPPPVGGTQYF.

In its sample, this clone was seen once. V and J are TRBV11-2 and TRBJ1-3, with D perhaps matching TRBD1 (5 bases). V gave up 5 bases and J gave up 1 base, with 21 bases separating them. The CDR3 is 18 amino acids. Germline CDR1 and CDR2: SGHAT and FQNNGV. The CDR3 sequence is CASSDPGGVLLSGNTIYF. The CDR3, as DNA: TGTGCCAGCAGCGACCCGGGAGGGGTCCTCCTTTCTGGAAACACCATATATTTT.

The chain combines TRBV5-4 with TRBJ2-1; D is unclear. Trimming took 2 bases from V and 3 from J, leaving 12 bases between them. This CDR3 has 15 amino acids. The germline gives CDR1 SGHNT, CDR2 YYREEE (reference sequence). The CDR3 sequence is CASSLYQKLYNEQFF. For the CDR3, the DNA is TGTGCCAGCAGCTTATATCAGAAACTCTACAATGAGCAGTTCTTC.

The CDR3 loop reads CASSLDQFGYGYTF. The CDR3 DNA follows: TGTGCCAGCAGCTTAGACCAGTTTGGCTATGGCTACACCTTC. The V and J genes are TRBV7-2 and TRBJ1-2; D call uncertain. Germline loops: CDR1 SGHTA, CDR2 FQGNSA. V shed 1 base and J shed 4 bases, with 10 bases lying between them. The CDR3 contains 14 residues. Full variable domain (remainder filled in from reference TRBV7-2 and TRBJ1-2): GAGVSQSPSNKVTEKGKDVELRCDPISGHTALYWYRQSLGQGLEFLIYFQGNSAPDKSGLPSDRFSAERTGGSVSTLTIQRTQQEDSAVYLCASSLDQFGYGYTFGSGTRLTVV.

CDR3 amino acids: CASREGLAGVTDTQYF. The CDR3 DNA is TGCGCCAGCAGGGAGGGACTAGCGGGGGTCACAGATACGCAGTATTTT. The chain carries TRBV10-2 and TRBJ2-3; the match to TRBD2 covers 14 bases. The CDR3 is made up of 16 amino acids. V lost 6 bases, J lost 2 bases, and 4 bases stayed unmatched. CDR1 and CDR2 from the germline V gene are WSHSY and SAAADI.

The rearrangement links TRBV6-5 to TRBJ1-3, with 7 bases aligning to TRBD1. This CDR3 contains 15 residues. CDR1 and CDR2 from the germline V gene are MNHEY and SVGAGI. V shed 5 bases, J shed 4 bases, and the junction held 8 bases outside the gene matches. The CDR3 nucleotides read TGTGCCAGCAGTCGACAGGGATTCGACGGAAACACCATATATTTT. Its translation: CASSRQGFDGNTIYF.

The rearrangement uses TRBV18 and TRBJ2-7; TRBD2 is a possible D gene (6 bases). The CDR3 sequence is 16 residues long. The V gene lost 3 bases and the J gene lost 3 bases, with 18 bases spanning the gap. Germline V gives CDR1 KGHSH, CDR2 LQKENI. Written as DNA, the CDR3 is TGTGCCAGCTCACCCTCCGGTGGTAGCGGACTCTACGAGCAGTACTTC. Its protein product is CASSPSGGSGLYEQYF.

CDR3 nucleotide sequence: TGTGCCTGGACCAAACGGGGGACAGAACATCAGCCCCAGCATTTT. This encodes CAWTKRGTEHQPQHF. The chain couples TRBV30 to TRBJ1-5; TRBD1 aligns across 7 bases. From germline, CDR1 is GTSNPN and CDR2 SVGIG (reference sequence). With 4 bases clipped from V and 5 bases from J, the junction kept 11 bases outside the gene matches. CDR3 size: 15 residues.

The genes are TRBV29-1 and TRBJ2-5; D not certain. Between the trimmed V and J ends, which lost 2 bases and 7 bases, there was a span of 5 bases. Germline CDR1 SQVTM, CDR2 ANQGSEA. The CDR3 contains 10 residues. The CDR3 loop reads CSVESGTQYF. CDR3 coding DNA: TGCAGCGTTGAATCTGGGACCCAGTACTTC.

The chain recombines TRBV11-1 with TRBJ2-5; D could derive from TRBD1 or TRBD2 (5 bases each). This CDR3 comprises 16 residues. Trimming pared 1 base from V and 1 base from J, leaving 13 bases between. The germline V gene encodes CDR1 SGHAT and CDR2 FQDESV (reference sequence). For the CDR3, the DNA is TGTGCCAGCAGCTTAGACGGTAACGGGGCCCAAGAGACCCAGTACTTC. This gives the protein CASSLDGNGAQETQYF.

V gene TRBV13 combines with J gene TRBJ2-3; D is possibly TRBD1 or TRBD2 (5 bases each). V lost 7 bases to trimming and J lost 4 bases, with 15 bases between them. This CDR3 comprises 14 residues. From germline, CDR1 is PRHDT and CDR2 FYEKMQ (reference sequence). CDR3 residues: CASKNWDGPDTQYF. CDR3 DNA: TGTGCCAGCAAAAATTGGGACGGCCCAGATACGCAGTATTTT.

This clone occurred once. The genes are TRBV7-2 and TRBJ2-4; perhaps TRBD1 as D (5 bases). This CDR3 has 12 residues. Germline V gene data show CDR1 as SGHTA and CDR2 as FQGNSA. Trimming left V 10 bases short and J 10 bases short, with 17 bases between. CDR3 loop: CATTAGPSIQYF. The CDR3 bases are TGTGCCACCACGGCAGGGCCGAGTATTCAGTACTTC.

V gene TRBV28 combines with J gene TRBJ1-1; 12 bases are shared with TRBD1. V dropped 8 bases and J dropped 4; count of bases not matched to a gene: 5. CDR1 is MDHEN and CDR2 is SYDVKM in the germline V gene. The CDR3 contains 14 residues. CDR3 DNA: TGTGCCAGCGGGACAGGGGGCGGGAGCACTGAAGCTTTCTTT. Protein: CASGTGGGSTEAFF.

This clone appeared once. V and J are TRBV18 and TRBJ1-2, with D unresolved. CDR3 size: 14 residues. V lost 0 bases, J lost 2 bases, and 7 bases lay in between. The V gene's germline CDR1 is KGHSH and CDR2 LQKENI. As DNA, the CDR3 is TGTGCCAGCTCACCACCGTGGGAGAACTATGGCTACACCTTC. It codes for CASSPPWENYGYTF.

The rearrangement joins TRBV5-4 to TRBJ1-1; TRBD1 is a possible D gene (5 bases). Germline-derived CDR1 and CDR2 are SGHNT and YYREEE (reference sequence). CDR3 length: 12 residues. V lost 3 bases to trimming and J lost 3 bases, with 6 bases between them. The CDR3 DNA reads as TGTGCCAGCAGCTGGGGGGACACTGAAGCTTTCTTT. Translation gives CASSWGDTEAFF. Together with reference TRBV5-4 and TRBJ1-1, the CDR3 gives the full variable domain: ETGVTQSPTHLIKTRGQQVTLRCSSQSGHNTVSWYQQALGQGPQFIFQYYREEENGRGNFPPRFSGLQFPNYSSELNVNALELDDSALYLCASSWGDTEAFFGQGTRLTVV.

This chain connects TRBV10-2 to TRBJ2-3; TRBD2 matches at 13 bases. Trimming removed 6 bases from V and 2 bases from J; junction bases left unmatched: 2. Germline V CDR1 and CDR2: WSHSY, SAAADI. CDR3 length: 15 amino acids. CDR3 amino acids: CASRGLAGFTDTQYF. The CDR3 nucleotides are TGCGCCAGCAGGGGACTAGCGGGGTTCACAGATACGCAGTATTTT.

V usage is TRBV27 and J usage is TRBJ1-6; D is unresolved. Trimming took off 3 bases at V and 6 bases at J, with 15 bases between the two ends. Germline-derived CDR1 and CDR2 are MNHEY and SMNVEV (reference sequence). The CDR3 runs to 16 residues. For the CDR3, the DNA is TGTGCCAGCAGTTTCTCGACCCCGCTAGGTAATTCACCCCTCCACTTT. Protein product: CASSFSTPLGNSPLHF.

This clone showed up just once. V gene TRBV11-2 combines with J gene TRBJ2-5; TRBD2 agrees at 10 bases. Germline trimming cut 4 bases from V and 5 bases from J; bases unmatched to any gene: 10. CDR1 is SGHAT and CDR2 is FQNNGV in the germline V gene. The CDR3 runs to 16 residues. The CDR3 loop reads CASSSGGAGGPETQYF. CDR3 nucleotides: TGTGCCAGCAGCTCCGGGGGAGCGGGGGGGCCTGAGACCCAGTACTTC. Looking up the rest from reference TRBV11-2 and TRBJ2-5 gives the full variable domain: EAGVAQSPRYKIIEKRQSVAFWCNPISGHATLYWYQQILGQGPKLLIQFQNNGVVDDSQLPKDRFSAERLKGVDSTLKIQPAKLEDSAVYLCASSSGGAGGPETQYFGPGTRLLVL.

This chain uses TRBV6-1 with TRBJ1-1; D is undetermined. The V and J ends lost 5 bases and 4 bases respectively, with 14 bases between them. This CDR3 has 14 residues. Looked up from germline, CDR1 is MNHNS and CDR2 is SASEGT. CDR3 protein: CASSNTERGTEAFF. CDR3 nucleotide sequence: TGTGCCAGCAGTAACACCGAACGGGGCACTGAAGCTTTCTTT.